The clone carrying this T cell receptor beta chain was observed at least ten times. At least 7 million PBMCs were isolated per sample. The authors extracted at least 6 micrograms of total RNA per sample. A sample-barcoded 5' primer and a J-beta primer mix were used in a second PCR of about 7 to 12 cycles. TCRdb reprocessed the 5' RACE reads with MiXCR, giving one entry per CDR3 protein. The sample lists some 930,000 distinct CDR3 sequences, 25% to 35% seen once, with about 9.4% in the top ten. Trimming shortened V by 4 bases and J by 2 bases, and 8 bases separated the two germline ends. There are 13 residues in the CDR3. Germline V gene sequence: CDR1 SGHDN, CDR2 FVKESK. The sample belongs to a study of blood T cells in healthy people across ages. The sample was also reused in another study, on T cells of mothers and their children.

The chain carries TRBV14 and TRBJ1-1, with D perhaps TRBD1 (5 bases). This TCR derives from a woman in her thirties or forties in good health. The sample consisted of blood. The DNA of the CDR3 is TGTGCCAGCAGCCGGGACGGAAACACTGAAGCTTTCTTT. Its protein is CASSRDGNTEAFF.